This record concerns one T cell receptor (beta chain) sequence. This specimen belongs to a study of OX40 agonist ivuxolimab in advanced cancers. Study in general: Patients enrolled in dose escalation were diagnosed with hepatocellular carcinoma, melanoma, renal cell or head and neck cancer.

TCRdb's table, derived via immunoSEQ multiplex PCR, lists solely in-frame clones and lacks some. The sample consists of tens of thousands of clones, roughly 90% of them appearing once. This sample comprised CD4+ or CD8+ T cells sorted from blood, obtained in a trial of the OX40 agonist ivuxolimab. This clonotype originated in an adult with an advanced solid tumor such as melanoma, head and neck, liver or kidney cancer.

The CDR3 DNA reads as TGCGCCAGCAGTAAAGGGGGGGTGAACACTGAAGCTTTCTTT. It encodes CASSKGGVNTEAFF. J is TRBJ1-1 and V is TRBV4-3; possibly TRBD1 for D (6 bases). V was cut by 6 bases and J by 0 bases, with 11 bases left in between. Germline lookup yields CDR1 LGHNA and CDR2 YSLEER. The CDR3 length is 14 residues.